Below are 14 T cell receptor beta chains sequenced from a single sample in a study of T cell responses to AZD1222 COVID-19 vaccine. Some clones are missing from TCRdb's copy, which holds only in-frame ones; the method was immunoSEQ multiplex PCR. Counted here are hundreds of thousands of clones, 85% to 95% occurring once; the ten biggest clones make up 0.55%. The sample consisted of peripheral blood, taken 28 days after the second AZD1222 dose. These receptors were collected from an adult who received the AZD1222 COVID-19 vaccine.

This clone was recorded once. This chain's CDR3 is CSAPDRRTQYF. The CDR3 bases are TGCAGTGCTCCCGACCGTCGGACCCAGTACTTC. The gene calls are TRBV20-1 and TRBJ2-5, with D hard to call. Germline CDR1 DFQATT, CDR2 SNEGSKA (reference sequence). Between the trimmed V and J ends, which lost 5 bases and 7 bases, there was a span of 11 bases. This CDR3 is built from 11 residues.

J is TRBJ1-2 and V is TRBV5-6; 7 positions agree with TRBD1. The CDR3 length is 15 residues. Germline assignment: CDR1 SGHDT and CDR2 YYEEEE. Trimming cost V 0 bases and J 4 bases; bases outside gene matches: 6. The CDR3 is CASSLGRPGGYGYTF. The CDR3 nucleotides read TGTGCCAGCAGCTTGGGCAGGCCAGGGGGCTATGGCTACACCTTC.

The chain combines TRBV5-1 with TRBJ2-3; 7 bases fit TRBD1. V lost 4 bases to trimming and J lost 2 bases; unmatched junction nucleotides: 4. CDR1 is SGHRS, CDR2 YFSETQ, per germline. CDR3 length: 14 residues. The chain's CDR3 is CASSPGGDTDTQYF. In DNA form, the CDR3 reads TGCGCCAGCAGCCCAGGGGGAGACACAGATACGCAGTATTTT.

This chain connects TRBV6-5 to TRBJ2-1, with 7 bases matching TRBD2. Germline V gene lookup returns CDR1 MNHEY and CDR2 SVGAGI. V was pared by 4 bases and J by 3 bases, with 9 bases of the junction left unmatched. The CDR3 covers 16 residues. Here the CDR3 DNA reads TGTGCCAGCAGTTCCCCCAAAGGCGGGGGCTACAATGAGCAGTTCTTC. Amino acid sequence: CASSSPKGGGYNEQFF.

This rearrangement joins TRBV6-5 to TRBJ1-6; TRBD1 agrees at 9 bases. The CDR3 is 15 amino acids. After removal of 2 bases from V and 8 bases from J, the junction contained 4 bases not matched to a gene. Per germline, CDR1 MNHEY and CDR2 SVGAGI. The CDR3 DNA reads TGTGCCAGCAGTTACCTGGGACAGGGCCATTCACCCCTCCACTTT. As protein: CASSYLGQGHSPLHF.

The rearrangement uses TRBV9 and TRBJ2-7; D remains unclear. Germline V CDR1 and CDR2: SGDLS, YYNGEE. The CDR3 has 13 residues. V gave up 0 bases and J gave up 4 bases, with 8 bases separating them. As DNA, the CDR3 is TGTGCCAGCAGCGTAGGAAGTAATTACGAGCAGTACTTC. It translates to CASSVGSNYEQYF.

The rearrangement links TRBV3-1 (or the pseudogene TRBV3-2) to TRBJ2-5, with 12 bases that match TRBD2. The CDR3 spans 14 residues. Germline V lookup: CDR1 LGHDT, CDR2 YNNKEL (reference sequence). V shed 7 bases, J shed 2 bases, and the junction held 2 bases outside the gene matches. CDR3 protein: CASTGLAGQETQYF. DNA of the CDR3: TGTGCCAGCACCGGACTAGCGGGGCAAGAGACCCAGTACTTC.

Here the CDR3 reads CASSFRDTKETQYF. Written as DNA, the CDR3 is TGTGCCAGCAGTTTCCGGGACACTAAAGAGACCCAGTACTTC. The genes are TRBV28 and TRBJ2-5; D is possibly TRBD1 (6 bases). V lost 3 bases to trimming and J lost 3 bases, with 11 bases between them. Germline lookup yields CDR1 MDHEN and CDR2 SYDVKM. The CDR3 extends over 14 amino acids.

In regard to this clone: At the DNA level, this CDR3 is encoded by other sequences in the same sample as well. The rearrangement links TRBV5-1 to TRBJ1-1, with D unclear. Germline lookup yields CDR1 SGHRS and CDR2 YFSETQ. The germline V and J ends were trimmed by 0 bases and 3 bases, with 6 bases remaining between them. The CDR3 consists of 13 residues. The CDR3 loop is CASSLGGDTEAFF. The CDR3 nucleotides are TGCGCCAGCAGCTTGGGGGGAGACACTGAAGCTTTCTTT.

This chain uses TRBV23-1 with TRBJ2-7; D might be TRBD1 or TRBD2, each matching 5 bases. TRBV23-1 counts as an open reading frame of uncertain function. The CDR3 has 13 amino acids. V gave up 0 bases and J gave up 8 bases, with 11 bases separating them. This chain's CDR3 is CASSQSGPSQQYF. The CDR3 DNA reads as TGCGCCAGCAGTCAATCGGGACCCTCCCAGCAGTACTTC.

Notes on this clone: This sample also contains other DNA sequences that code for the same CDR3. The DNA of the CDR3 is TGTGCCAGCAGCTTAGCGGGGGCTTCGGATACGCAGTATTTT. It translates to CASSLAGASDTQYF. J is TRBJ2-3 and V is TRBV7-2; the D gene is possibly TRBD1 (6 bases). Trimming removed 0 bases from V and 6 bases from J, with 10 bases in between. The CDR3 sequence is 14 residues long. Germline CDR1 SGHTA, CDR2 FQGNSA.

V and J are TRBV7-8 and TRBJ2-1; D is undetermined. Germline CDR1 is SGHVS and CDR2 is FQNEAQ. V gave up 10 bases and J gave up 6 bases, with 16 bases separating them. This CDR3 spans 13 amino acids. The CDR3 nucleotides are TGTGCCACCCGAACCCCCCGGAGCAATGAGCAGTTCTTC. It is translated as CATRTPRSNEQFF.

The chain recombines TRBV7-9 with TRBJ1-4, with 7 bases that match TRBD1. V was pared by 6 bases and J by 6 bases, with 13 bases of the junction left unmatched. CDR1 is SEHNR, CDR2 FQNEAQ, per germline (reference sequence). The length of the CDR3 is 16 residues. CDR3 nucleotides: TGTGCCAGCAGTTCCCCTCAGGAGGGGGCCGATGAAAAACTGTTTTTT. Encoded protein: CASSSPQEGADEKLFF.

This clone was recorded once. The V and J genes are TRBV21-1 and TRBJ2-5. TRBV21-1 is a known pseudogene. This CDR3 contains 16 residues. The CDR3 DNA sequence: TGTGCCAGCAGCAGAGGACCCGGGGCCGTACAAGAGACCCAGTACTTC. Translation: CASSRGPGAVQETQYF.